What follows describes a single T cell receptor beta chain. This record belongs to a study of blood T cell repertoires in COVID-19. The germline CDR1 and CDR2 sequences are MNHEY and SVGAGI. The V segment lost 7 bases and the J segment 4 bases; nucleotides outside the gene matches: 9. The CDR3 sequence is 15 residues long. Here immunoSEQ multiplex PCR was the method, and the copy in TCRdb shows in-frame clones only, minus some. The repertoire consists of fewer than 350,000 clones, with around 85% occurring once and the leading ten covering 2% to 3%. The chain employs TRBV6-5 and TRBJ1-4; 7 bases line up with TRBD1. This TCR was recovered from a woman in her 50s who had recovered from COVID-19. Material for sequencing was PBMCs or T cells enriched from blood (not recorded which). The DNA for the CDR3 is TGTGCCAGCAATAGGGGGCGACAGGTTAATGAAAAACTGTTTTTT. It yields the protein CASNRGRQVNEKLFF.